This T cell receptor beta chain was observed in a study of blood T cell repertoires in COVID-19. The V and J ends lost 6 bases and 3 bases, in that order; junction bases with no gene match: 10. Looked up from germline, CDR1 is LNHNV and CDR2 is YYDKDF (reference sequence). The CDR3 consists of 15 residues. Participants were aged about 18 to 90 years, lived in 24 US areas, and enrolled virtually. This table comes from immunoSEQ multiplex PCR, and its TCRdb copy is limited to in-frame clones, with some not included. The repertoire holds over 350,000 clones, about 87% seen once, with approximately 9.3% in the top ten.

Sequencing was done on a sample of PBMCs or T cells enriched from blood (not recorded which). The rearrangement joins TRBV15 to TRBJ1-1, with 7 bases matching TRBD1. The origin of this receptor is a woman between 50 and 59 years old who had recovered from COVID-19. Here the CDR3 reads CATRLVLTGYTEAFF. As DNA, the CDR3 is TGTGCCACCAGATTAGTTTTGACAGGGTACACTGAAGCTTTCTTT.